The 19 T cell receptor beta chains in this list originate from one sample, sequenced in a study of T-cell memory formation after mild COVID-19. From the 5' RACE reads, TCRdb called clonotypes with MiXCR, one entry per CDR3 protein. The top ten clones hold 20% to 25% of a sample with around 300,000 distinct CDR3 sequences, about 13% of them seen once. The specimen sequenced was PBMCs or a T cell subset sorted from them (not recorded which). Every receptor here comes from a man aged 18 to 35 who had mild COVID-19 (a few samples of this study predate the infection). Cell type and time point are not known.

This clonotype was seen more than once but under ten times. This chain links TRBV9 with TRBJ2-3; 13 bases match TRBD2. Germline V gene sequence: CDR1 SGDLS, CDR2 YYNGEE. V trimming: 4 bases; J trimming: 4 bases; junction bases outside the gene matches: 6. The CDR3 runs to 16 residues. The CDR3 DNA sequence: TGTGCCAGCAGCCCTGGACTAGCGGGGGACTCAGATACGCAGTATTTT. Amino acids: CASSPGLAGDSDTQYF.

This clonotype was counted a few times. The V and J genes are TRBV5-1 and TRBJ1-6; D is unclear. CDR3 length equals 15 residues. Per the germline V gene, CDR1 is SGHRS and CDR2 is YFSETQ. Trimming took off 1 base at V and 3 bases at J, with 8 bases between the two ends. CDR3 in amino acids: CASSLNWDYNSPLHF. In DNA form, the CDR3 reads TGCGCCAGCAGCTTGAACTGGGACTATAATTCACCCCTCCACTTT.

This clonotype was observed at least ten times. The J gene is TRBJ2-1, the V gene TRBV5-1; 13 nucleotides match TRBD2. This CDR3 comprises 19 residues. Unmatched junction bases numbered 10, after V lost 4 bases and J lost 0 bases. From germline, CDR1 is SGHRS and CDR2 YFSETQ. For the CDR3, the DNA is TGCGCCAGCAGCCCCGGGACTAGCGGGGCCTGGAGCTCCTACAATGAGCAGTTCTTC. It yields the protein CASSPGTSGAWSSYNEQFF.

This clonotype was seen repeatedly, ten times or more. The chain couples TRBV5-1 to TRBJ2-7, with a possible D match to TRBD1 (6 bases). The V end lost 4 bases, the J end lost 2 bases, and 16 bases lay between the germline ends. This CDR3 comprises 15 residues. The V gene's germline CDR1 is SGHRS and CDR2 YFSETQ. The DNA of the CDR3 is TGCGCCAGCAGCCCCAGGACAGACAATACCTACGAGCAGTACTTC. Translation gives CASSPRTDNTYEQYF. The entire variable domain, with the rest obtained from reference TRBV5-1 and TRBJ2-7, is as follows: KAGVTQTPRYLIKTRGQQVTLSCSPISGHRSVSWYQQTPGQGLQFLFEYFSETQRNKGNFPGRFSGRQFSNSRSEMNVSTLELGDSALYLCASSPRTDNTYEQYFGPGTRLTVT.

The rearrangement uses TRBV5-4 and TRBJ2-5; 13 bases line up with TRBD2. The junction had 16 bases not matched to a gene; V was cut back by 3 bases and J by 5 bases. The CDR3 covers 19 residues. The germline gives CDR1 SGHNT, CDR2 YYREEE (reference sequence). This chain's CDR3 is CASSSGTSGDGGRVETQYF. CDR3 DNA sequence: TGTGCCAGCAGCTCCGGGACTAGCGGGGATGGTGGCCGGGTGGAGACCCAGTACTTC. Full variable domain (rest looked up from reference TRBV5-4 and TRBJ2-5): ETGVTQSPTHLIKTRGQQVTLRCSSQSGHNTVSWYQQALGQGPQFIFQYYREEENGRGNFPPRFSGLQFPNYSSELNVNALELDDSALYLCASSSGTSGDGGRVETQYFGPGTRLLVL.

The table lists this clonotype with many counts. V usage is TRBV7-8 and J usage is TRBJ1-2; D is undetermined. With 0 bases removed from V and 7 bases from J, the gap between germline ends came to 15 bases. Germline loops: CDR1 SGHVS, CDR2 FQNEAQ. CDR3 length: 15 amino acids. The CDR3: CASSLAAGTYPGYTF. CDR3 nucleotides: TGTGCCAGCAGCTTAGCGGCAGGCACGTATCCTGGCTACACCTTC.

This clonotype was seen ten or more times. The chain uses TRBV18 and TRBJ2-5, with 7 positions matching TRBD1. The ends lost 3 bases at V and 2 bases at J; junction bases unmatched: 6. Per the germline V gene, CDR1 is KGHSH and CDR2 is LQKENI. CDR3 length equals 15 residues. The DNA for the CDR3 is TGTGCCAGCTCACCGGCTACAGGGGTGCAAGAGACCCAGTACTTC. Translated, it gives CASSPATGVQETQYF.

The rearrangement links TRBV6-6 to TRBJ2-7; possible D gene TRBD2, 7 bases. The CDR3 runs to 14 residues. The germline V and J ends were trimmed by 5 bases and 6 bases, with 17 bases remaining between them. Germline assignment: CDR1 MNHNY and CDR2 SVGAGI (reference sequence). CDR3 loop: CASSTPRGASEQYV. CDR3 DNA: TGTGCCAGCAGTACGCCCCGGGGGGCCAGCGAGCAGTACGTC.

This clonotype was detected a few times. One junction end does not reproduce the germline sequence, and a read error may be involved. The chain couples TRBV18 to TRBJ2-5; 9 bases are a match to TRBD1. The CDR3 spans 15 residues. Looked up from germline, CDR1 is KGHSH and CDR2 is LQKENI. DNA of the CDR3: TGTGCCAGCTCACCACGCGAACAGGGGGCAGAGACCCAGTACTTT. It yields the protein CASSPREQGAETQYF.

The chain is built from TRBV12-3 or TRBV12-4 and TRBJ2-7, with 7 bases fitting TRBD2. This CDR3 is built from 16 residues. The CDR3: CASSLADGGSSYEKYV. CDR3 sequence (DNA): TGTGCCAGCAGTTTAGCAGACGGGGGGAGCTCCTACGAGAAGTACGTC.

The chain is built from TRBV5-4 and TRBJ2-7, with a possible D match to TRBD1 (5 bases). Germline assignment: CDR1 SGHNT and CDR2 YYREEE (reference sequence). V lost 0 bases and J lost 0, with 13 bases in between. This CDR3 has 16 residues. The CDR3 here is CASSLGGRLTSYEQYF. DNA for the CDR3: TGTGCCAGCAGCTTGGGGGGCCGACTGACCTCCTACGAGCAGTACTTC.

This clonotype was seen ten or more times. CDR3 nucleotide sequence: TGTGCCAGCAGCTTGTCCGGGCCTGAAGCTTTCTTT. Amino acid sequence: CASSLSGPEAFF. The chain recombines TRBV7-3 with TRBJ1-1, with unresolved D. The CDR3 spans 12 residues. Trimming took off 3 bases at V and 6 bases at J, with 8 bases between the two ends. The germline CDR1 and CDR2 sequences are SGHTA and FQGTGA.

This clonotype was seen repeatedly, ten times or more. The gene calls are TRBV7-2 and TRBJ2-3; 8 bases line up with TRBD2. Germline assignment: CDR1 SGHTA and CDR2 FQGNSA. The length of the CDR3 is 15 residues. After removal of 5 bases from V and 4 bases from J, the junction contained 8 bases not matched to a gene. The CDR3 spells CASSVLYGGADTQYF. CDR3 bases: TGTGCCAGCAGCGTACTCTACGGGGGGGCAGATACGCAGTATTTT.

The gene calls are TRBV7-9 and TRBJ2-5; TRBD2 aligns across 13 bases. Germline-derived CDR1 and CDR2 are SEHNR and FQNEAQ (reference sequence). The CDR3 spans 16 residues. Trimming took 5 bases from V and 4 from J; bases not matched to a gene: 7. In nucleotides, the CDR3 is TGTGCCAGCAGCCCTCCGGGACTAGCGGGGTTAGAGACCCAGTACTTC. This encodes CASSPPGLAGLETQYF.

Only a few counts were recorded for this clonotype. This chain uses TRBV11-2 with TRBJ2-5; D unresolved. V dropped 1 base and J dropped 3 bases, with 15 bases sitting between them. This CDR3 is built from 16 residues. Germline V CDR1 and CDR2: SGHAT, FQNNGV. The CDR3 is CASSLGRFGSEETQYF. CDR3 sequence (DNA): TGTGCCAGCAGCTTAGGCCGGTTTGGCTCAGAAGAGACCCAGTACTTC.

In its sample, this clonotype ranks as large (0.1 to 1%). V is TRBV7-8 and J is TRBJ2-2; D remains ambiguous. Germline V lookup: CDR1 SGHVS, CDR2 FQNEAQ. The ends were cut back, 5 bases at V and 0 bases at J, with 7 bases in the middle. The CDR3 has 14 residues. The CDR3 bases are TGTGCCAGCAGCGCAGTCGCGAACACCGGGGAGCTGTTTTTT. Translated, it gives CASSAVANTGELFF.

This clonotype was picked up many times. The chain carries TRBV11-2 and TRBJ2-1; 11 positions agree with TRBD2. The CDR3 is made up of 16 amino acids. Germline CDR1 is SGHAT and CDR2 is FQNNGV. V trimming: 5 bases; J trimming: 8 bases; junction bases outside the gene matches: 11. CDR3 amino acids: CASSQAQLAGVDEQFF. The CDR3 DNA is TGTGCCAGCAGCCAGGCACAACTAGCGGGGGTGGATGAGCAGTTCTTC.

This clonotype has only a few counts. The chain joins TRBV29-1 to TRBJ2-3; 9 bases agree with TRBD2. Germline CDR1 is SQVTM and CDR2 is ANQGSEA. Trimming cost V 2 bases and J 2 bases; bases outside gene matches: 5. The length of the CDR3 is 15 residues. CDR3 protein: CSVERLADLTDTQYF. CDR3 DNA: TGCAGCGTTGAAAGACTAGCGGATCTCACAGATACGCAGTATTTT.

This clonotype was detected only a few times. This chain links TRBV12-3 or TRBV12-4 with TRBJ1-3; D uncertain. The CDR3 spans 12 residues. Trimming stripped 7 bases from V and 1 base from J, with 5 bases between. This CDR3 is CASISSGNTIYF. As DNA, the CDR3 is TGTGCCAGCATAAGTTCTGGAAACACCATATATTTT.